This T cell receptor (beta chain) appears in the sequencing data of a study of CD4 T cells in relation to SARS-CoV-2 and coronaviruses. Across the whole study: A couple of subjects were Hispanic; patients were fewer than 10 males and a few females. Crossreactive spike epitopes shared across donors were mapped to their HLA restriction.

Only in-frame clones appear in the TCRdb table, and some are missing; sequencing was by immunoSEQ multiplex PCR. This table holds about 54,000 clones, around 90% found once. The CDR3 loop spans 14 amino acids. V dropped 4 bases and J dropped 1 base, with 7 bases sitting between them. The germline V gene encodes CDR1 KGHSH and CDR2 LQKENI. This sequence originates from an adult with COVID-19. Sequencing was performed on naive CD4+ T cells from PBMCs. As for subset: naive CD4+ T cells isolated by negative enrichment. V gene TRBV18 combines with J gene TRBJ2-2, with no clear D. The DNA of the CDR3 is TGTGCCAGCTCACTTACAGTGAACACCGGGGAGCTGTTTTTT. It is translated as CASSLTVNTGELFF.